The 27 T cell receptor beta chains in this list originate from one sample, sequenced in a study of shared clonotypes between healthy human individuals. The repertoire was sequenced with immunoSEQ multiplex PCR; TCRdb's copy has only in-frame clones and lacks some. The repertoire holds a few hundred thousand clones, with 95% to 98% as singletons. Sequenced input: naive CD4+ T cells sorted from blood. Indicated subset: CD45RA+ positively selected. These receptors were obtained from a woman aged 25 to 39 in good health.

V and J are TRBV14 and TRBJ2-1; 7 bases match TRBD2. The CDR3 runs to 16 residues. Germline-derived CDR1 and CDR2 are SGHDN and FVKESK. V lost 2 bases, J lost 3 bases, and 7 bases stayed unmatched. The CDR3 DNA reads TGTGCCAGCAGCCAAAAAGGGCGGGGGTTCTACAATGAGCAGTTCTTC. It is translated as CASSQKGRGFYNEQFF.

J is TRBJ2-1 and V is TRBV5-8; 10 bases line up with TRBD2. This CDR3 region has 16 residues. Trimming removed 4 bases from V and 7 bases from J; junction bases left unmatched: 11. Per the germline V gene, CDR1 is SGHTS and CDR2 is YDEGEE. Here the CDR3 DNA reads TGTGCCAGCAGCCCAAATCCACTAGCGGGGAGGAATGAGCAGTTCTTC. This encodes CASSPNPLAGRNEQFF.

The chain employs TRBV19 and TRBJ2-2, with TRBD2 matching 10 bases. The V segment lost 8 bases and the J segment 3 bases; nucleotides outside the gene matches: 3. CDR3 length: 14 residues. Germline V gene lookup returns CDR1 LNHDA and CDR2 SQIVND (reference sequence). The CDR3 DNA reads TGTGCCAGTGGCAGCGGGAGGGACACCGGGGAGCTGTTTTTT. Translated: CASGSGRDTGELFF.

The CDR3 DNA reads TGTGCCAGCCGTAATAGCGGGAGGGCCTACAATGAGCAGTTCTTC. Translating gives CASRNSGRAYNEQFF. The chain joins TRBV28 to TRBJ2-1; TRBD2 matches 11 bases. Unmatched junction bases numbered 5, after V lost 8 bases and J lost 2 bases. CDR3 size: 15 residues. The germline CDR1 and CDR2 sequences are MDHEN and SYDVKM.

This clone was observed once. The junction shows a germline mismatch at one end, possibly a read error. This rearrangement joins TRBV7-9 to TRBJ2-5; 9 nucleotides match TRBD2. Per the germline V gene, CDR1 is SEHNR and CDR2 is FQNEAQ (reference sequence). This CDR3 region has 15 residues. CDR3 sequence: CASSLAGVSGETQYF. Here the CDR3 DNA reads TGTGCCAGCAGTTTAGCGGGAGTTAGCGGTGAGACCCAGTACTTC.

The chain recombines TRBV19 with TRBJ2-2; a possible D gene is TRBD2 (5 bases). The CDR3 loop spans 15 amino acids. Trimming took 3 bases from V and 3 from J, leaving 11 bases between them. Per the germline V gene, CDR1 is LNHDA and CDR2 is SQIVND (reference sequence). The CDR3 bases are TGTGCCAGTAGTATTGGAGCGAGGGACACCGGGGAGCTGTTTTTT. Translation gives CASSIGARDTGELFF.

In DNA form, the CDR3 reads TGTGCCAGCAGCGTAGGGGTGGGGGATTGGGAAAAACTGTTTTTT. This translates into CASSVGVGDWEKLFF. The V gene is TRBV9, the J gene TRBJ1-4; TRBD1 might be the D (5 bases). This CDR3 has 15 residues. Trimming cost V 0 bases and J 8 bases, with 14 bases left between them. Germline CDR1 is SGDLS and CDR2 is YYNGEE.

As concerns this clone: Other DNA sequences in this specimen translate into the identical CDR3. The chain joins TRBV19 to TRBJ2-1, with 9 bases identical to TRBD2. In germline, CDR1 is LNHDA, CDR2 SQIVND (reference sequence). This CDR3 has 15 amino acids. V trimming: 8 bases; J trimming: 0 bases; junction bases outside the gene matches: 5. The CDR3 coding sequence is TGTGCCAGTTCCATTAGCGGGAGCTCCTACAATGAGCAGTTCTTC. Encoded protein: CASSISGSSYNEQFF.

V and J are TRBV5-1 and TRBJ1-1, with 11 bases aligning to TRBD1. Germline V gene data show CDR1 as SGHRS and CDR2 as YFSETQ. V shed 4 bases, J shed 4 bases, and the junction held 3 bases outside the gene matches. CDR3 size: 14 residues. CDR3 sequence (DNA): TGCGCCAGCAGCGCCGGGACAGGGGGCACTGAAGCTTTCTTT. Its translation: CASSAGTGGTEAFF.

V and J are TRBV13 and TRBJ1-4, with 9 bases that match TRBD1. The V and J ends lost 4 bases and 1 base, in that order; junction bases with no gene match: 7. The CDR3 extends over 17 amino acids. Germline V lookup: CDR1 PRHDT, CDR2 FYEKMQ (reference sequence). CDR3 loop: CASSSAPGQGTNEKLFF. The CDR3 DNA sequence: TGTGCCAGCAGCTCTGCTCCGGGACAGGGAACTAATGAAAAACTGTTTTTT. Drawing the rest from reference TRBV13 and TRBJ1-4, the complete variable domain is AAGVIQSPRHLIKEKRETATLKCYPIPRHDTVYWYQQGPGQDPQFLISFYEKMQSDKGSIPDRFSAQQFSDYHSELNMSSLELGDSALYFCASSSAPGQGTNEKLFFGSGTQLSVL.

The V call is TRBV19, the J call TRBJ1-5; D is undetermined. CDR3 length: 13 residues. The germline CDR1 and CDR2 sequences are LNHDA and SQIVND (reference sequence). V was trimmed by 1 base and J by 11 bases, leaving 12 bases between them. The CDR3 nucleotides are TGTGCCAGTAGTATAGGGGCGGGTGTAGCCCAGCATTTT. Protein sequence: CASSIGAGVAQHF.

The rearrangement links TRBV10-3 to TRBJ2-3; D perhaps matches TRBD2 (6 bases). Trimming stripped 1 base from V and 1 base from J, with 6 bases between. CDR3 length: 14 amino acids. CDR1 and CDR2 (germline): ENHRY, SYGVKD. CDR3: CAISEWEGTDTQYF. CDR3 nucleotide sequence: TGTGCCATCAGTGAGTGGGAGGGCACAGATACGCAGTATTTT.

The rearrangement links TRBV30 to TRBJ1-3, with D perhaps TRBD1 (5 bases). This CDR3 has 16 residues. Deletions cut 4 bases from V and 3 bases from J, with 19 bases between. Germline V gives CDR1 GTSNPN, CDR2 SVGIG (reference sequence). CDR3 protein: CAWIDRGAVHGNTIYF. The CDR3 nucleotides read TGTGCCTGGATCGACCGAGGGGCAGTACATGGAAACACCATATATTTT.

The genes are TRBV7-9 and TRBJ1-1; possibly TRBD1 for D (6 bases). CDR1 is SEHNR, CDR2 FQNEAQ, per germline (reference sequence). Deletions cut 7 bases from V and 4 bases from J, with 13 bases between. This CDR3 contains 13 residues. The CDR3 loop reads CASNIRGGTEAFF. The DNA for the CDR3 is TGTGCCAGCAACATCAGGGGTGGCACTGAAGCTTTCTTT.

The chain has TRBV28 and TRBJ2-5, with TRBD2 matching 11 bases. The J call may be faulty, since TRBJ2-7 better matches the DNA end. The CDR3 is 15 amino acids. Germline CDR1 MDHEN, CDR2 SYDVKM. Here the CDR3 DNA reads TGTGCCAGCAGCCCGAGACTAGCGGGGCGCTACGAGCAGTACTTC. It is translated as CASSPRLAGRYEQYF.

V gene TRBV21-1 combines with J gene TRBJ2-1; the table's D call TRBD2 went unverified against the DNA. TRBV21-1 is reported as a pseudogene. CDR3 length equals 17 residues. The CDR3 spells CASSKVTSGTVLNEQFF. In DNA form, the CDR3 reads TGTGCCAGCAGCAAAGTGACTAGCGGGACCGTATTAAATGAGCAGTTCTTC.

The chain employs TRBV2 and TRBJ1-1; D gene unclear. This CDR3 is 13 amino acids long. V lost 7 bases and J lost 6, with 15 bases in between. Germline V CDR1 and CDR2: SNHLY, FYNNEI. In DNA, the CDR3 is TGTGCCAGCATCCCCACGAGCGGAGCTGAAGCTTTCTTT. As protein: CASIPTSGAEAFF. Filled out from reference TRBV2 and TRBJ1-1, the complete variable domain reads EPEVTQTPSHQVTQMGQEVILRCVPISNHLYFYWYRQILGQKVEFLVSFYNNEISEKSEIFDDQFSVERPDGSNFTLKIRSTKLEDSAMYFCASIPTSGAEAFFGQGTRLTVV.

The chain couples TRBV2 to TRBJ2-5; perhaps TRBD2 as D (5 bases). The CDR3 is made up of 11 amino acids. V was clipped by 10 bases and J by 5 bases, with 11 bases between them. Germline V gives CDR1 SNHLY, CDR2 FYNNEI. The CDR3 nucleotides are TGTGCCACCCGGGGTTTTGAGACCCAGTACTTC. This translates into CATRGFETQYF.

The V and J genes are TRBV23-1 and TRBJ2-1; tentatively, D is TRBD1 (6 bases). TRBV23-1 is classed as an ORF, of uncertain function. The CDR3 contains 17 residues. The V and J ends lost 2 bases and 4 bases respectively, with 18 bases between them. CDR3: CASSQPPGLDSYNEQFF. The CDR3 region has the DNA TGCGCCAGCAGTCAACCGCCCGGCTTGGACAGTTACAATGAGCAGTTCTTC.

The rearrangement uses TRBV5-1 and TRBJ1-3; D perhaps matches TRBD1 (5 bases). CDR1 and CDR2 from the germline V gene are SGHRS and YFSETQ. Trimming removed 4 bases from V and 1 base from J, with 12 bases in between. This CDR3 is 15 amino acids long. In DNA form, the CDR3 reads TGCGCCAGCAGCCCACCGGGGGGATCTGGAAACACCATATATTTT. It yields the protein CASSPPGGSGNTIYF.

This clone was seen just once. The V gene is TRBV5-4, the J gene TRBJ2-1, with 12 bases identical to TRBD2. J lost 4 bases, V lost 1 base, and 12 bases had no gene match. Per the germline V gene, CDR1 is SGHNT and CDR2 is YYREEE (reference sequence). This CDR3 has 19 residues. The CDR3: CASSLRGLAGGPGYNEQFF. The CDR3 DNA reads TGTGCCAGCAGCTTGAGGGGCCTAGCGGGAGGGCCAGGTTACAATGAGCAGTTCTTC.

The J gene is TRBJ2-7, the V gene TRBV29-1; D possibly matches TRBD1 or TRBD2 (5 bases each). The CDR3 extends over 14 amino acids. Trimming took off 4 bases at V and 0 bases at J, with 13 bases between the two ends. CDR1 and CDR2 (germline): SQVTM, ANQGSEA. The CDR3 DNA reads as TGCAGCGTTGCGGCAGGGAGCCCCTCCTACGAGCAGTACTTC. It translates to CSVAAGSPSYEQYF.

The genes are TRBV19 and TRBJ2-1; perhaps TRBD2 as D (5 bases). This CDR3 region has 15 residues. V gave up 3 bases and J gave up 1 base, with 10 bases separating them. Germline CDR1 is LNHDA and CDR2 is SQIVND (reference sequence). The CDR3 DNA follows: TGTGCCAGTAGTATGGCGGGTCAGTCCTACAATGAGCAGTTCTTC. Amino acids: CASSMAGQSYNEQFF.

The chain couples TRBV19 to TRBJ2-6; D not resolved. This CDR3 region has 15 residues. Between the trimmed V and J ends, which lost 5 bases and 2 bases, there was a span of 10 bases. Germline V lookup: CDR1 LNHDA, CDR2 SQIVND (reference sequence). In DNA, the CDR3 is TGTGCCAGTAGTGTTCCGGCTACTGGGGCCAACGTCCTGACTTTC. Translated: CASSVPATGANVLTF.

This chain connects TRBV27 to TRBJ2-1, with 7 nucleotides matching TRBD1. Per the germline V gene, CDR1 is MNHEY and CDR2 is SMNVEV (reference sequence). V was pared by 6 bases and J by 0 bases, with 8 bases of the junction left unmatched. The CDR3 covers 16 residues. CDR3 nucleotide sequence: TGTGCCAGCAGCTCCAGACAGGGAAGCTCCTACAATGAGCAGTTCTTC. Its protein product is CASSSRQGSSYNEQFF.

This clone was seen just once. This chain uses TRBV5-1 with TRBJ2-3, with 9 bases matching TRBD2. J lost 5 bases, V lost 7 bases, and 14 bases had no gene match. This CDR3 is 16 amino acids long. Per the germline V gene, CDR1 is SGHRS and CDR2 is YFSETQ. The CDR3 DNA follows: TGCGCCAGCGGGCAGTCTTTAGCGGGAGTGGTAGATACGCAGTATTTT. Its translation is CASGQSLAGVVDTQYF.

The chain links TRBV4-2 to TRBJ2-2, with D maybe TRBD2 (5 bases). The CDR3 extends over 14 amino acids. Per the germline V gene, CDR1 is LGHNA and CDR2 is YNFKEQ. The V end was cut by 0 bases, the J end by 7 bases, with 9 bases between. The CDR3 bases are TGTGCCAGCAGCCAAGAACTAGAATTCGGGGAGCTGTTTTTT. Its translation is CASSQELEFGELFF.